The 5 T cell receptor beta chains below were found in one sample sequenced in a study of Ad26.COV2.S vaccination and SARS-CoV-2 variants (dated by TCRdb to the early 2020s). The library was prepared using the immunoSEQ multiplex PCR assay. TCRdb took this table from immuneACCESS and kept in-frame rearrangements with V and J called. Such tables lack part of the clones; where checked against another copy, unresolved V genes explain under half of the gap, and the rest is unexplained. In this sample the table shows about 480,000 clones, roughly 87% of which occur a single time. The top ten hold around 13% of the sample. The treatment or condition label, as the study defines it: around 19 received Ad26.COV2.S at low or high dose, single or two shots; five or six received placebo; per-sample allocation not given. For vaccine and placebo recipients, repertoires were sequenced using samples collected on day 63 after the first injection.

Sequencing used peripheral blood, obtained in a trial of Ad26.COV2.S vaccine versus placebo. These receptors were taken from a person aged 18-60 years who received the Ad26.COV2.S COVID-19 vaccine or a placebo.

The chain uses TRBV19 and TRBJ2-5, with D uncertain. The ends were cut back, 4 bases at V and 5 bases at J, with 11 bases in the middle. CDR3 length: 13 amino acids. CDR1 is LNHDA, CDR2 SQIVND, per germline (reference sequence). CDR3 protein: CASSTLDLETQYF. In DNA, the CDR3 is TGTGCCAGTAGTACCCTCGACTTGGAGACCCAGTACTTC.

J is TRBJ1-2 and V is TRBV5-4; D is unresolved. Trimming shortened V by 6 bases and J by 4 bases, and 16 bases separated the two germline ends. The CDR3 covers 14 residues. Germline lookup yields CDR1 SGHNT and CDR2 YYREEE (reference sequence). In DNA, the CDR3 is TGTGCCAGCACCCTTAGTATGGATCTCTATGGCTACACCTTC. This encodes CASTLSMDLYGYTF.

The chain carries TRBV29-1 and TRBJ1-1; 7 positions match TRBD1. The germline V gene has CDR1 SQVTM and CDR2 ANQGSEA. After removal of 7 bases from V and 4 bases from J, the junction contained 12 bases not matched to a gene. The CDR3 spans 14 residues. The CDR3 spells CSGVMGQILTEAFF. The DNA for the CDR3 is TGCAGCGGGGTCATGGGACAGATTCTCACTGAAGCTTTCTTT.

The chain couples TRBV2 to TRBJ1-4; no clear D. V dropped 4 bases and J dropped 4 bases, with 7 bases sitting between them. The V gene's germline CDR1 is SNHLY and CDR2 FYNNEI. The CDR3 totals 13 residues. CDR3 region: CASSAQSNEKLFF. The CDR3 coding sequence is TGTGCCAGCAGTGCCCAAAGTAATGAAAAACTGTTTTTT.

The sample holds one count of this clone. The J gene is TRBJ2-1, the V gene TRBV30; 12 nucleotides agree with TRBD2. The length of the CDR3 is 15 residues. The V and J ends lost 3 bases and 10 bases, in that order; junction bases with no gene match: 10. Germline assignment: CDR1 GTSNPN and CDR2 SVGIG (reference sequence). The chain's CDR3 is CAWSLAGGPSLEQFF. In DNA, the CDR3 is TGTGCCTGGAGCCTAGCGGGAGGGCCTTCATTGGAGCAGTTCTTC.